The present entry profiles one TCR beta chain with its context. Produced via immunoSEQ multiplex PCR; TCRdb's table is partial and in-frame only. This repertoire shows under 100,000 clones, 84% found once; its top ten account for 12%. Germline CDR1 reads LNHDA; CDR2 reads SQIVND (reference sequence). The CDR3 consists of 15 residues. The germline V and J ends were trimmed by 6 bases and 4 bases, with 15 bases remaining between them. The sample is drawn from a study of cytomegalovirus exposure and HLA in healthy donors. The sequenced material came from PBMCs. The rearrangement uses TRBV19 and TRBJ1-4, with no clear D. The origin of this receptor is a woman aged 18-30 years in good health and CMV-seropositive. The CDR3 loop is CASRLGRAYNEKLFF. As DNA, the CDR3 is TGTGCCAGTAGACTGGGGAGGGCTTATAATGAAAAACTGTTTTTT.